This T cell receptor (beta chain) stems from a study of T cells in Graves' hyperthyroidism and ophthalmopathy. This clonotype was seen repeatedly, ten times or more. What it binds is not known. This sequence may be a read error, since a much larger clone differs from it by one base. General study findings and limits: Within blood appeared most thyroid clonotypes that had expanded above 0.001. Using 13 V-J features, a model discriminated ophthalmopathy from stable hyperthyroidism.

The germline gives CDR1 SNHLY, CDR2 FYNNEI. The CDR3 is 13 residues long. Amplification of TCR beta CDR3 regions used RNA as the template. A first-round RT-PCR of the TCR CDR3 used the HTBI primer set. One entry per CDR3 protein, called by TCRdb with MiXCR from the multiplex PCR reads. Of around 250,000 distinct CDR3 sequences in the sample, roughly 15% were seen once. Newly diagnosed patients aged 18 to 65 had hyperthyroidism of under 2 months' duration. Uncontrolled infection, other autoimmune disease, pregnancy or lactation led to exclusion. The source material was blood. The chain carries TRBV2 and TRBJ1-1; D gene unclear. This TCR came from a woman between 35 and 50 years old with Graves' hyperthyroidism that later progressed to Graves' ophthalmopathy. CDR3 amino acids: CASSASTNTGAFF. For the CDR3, the DNA is TGTGCCAGCAGTGCGAGTACTAACACTGGAGCTTTCTTT.